This TCR beta chain was documented in a study of patients and donors after allogeneic stem cell transplantation. This clonotype was detected only a few times. TCRdb re-called the RT-PCR reads through MiXCR, storing one row per CDR3 protein. The data hold approximately 57,000 distinct CDR3 sequences, with 13% observed a single time. This CDR3 is built from 12 residues. The V end was cut by 7 bases, the J end by 3 bases, with 7 bases between. Germline CDR1 SQVTM, CDR2 ANQGSEA. The chain joins TRBV29-1 to TRBJ2-6, with D possibly being TRBD2 (5 bases). The TCR originated in a human donor who was either an allogeneic HSCT recipient or a stem cell or donor lymphocyte infusion donor (not recorded which). It is not recorded whose cells these are; they may come from a transplant donor. Sequenced: blood, either unsorted or a sorted T cell fraction (not recorded which). The CDR3: CSASGGANVLTF. CDR3 bases: TGCAGCGCGAGCGGTGGGGCCAACGTCCTGACTTTC. The whole variable domain, remainder taken from reference TRBV29-1 and TRBJ2-6, is SAVISQKPSRDICQRGTSLTIQCQVDSQVTMMFWYRQQPGQSLTLIATANQGSEATYESGFVIDKFPISRPNLTFSTLTVSNMSPEDSSIYLCSASGGANVLTFGAGSRLTVL.